This T cell receptor beta chain was sequenced in a study of CD8 T cells in ankylosing spondylitis. The study's findings and limits: Those disease-linked clones were CD8+; they were also relatively rare in peripheral blood. Significant enrichment of disease-linked clones was reported in matched ankylosing spondylitis synovial fluid.

From the 5' RACE reads, TCRdb called clonotypes with MiXCR, one entry per CDR3 protein. The sample holds roughly 120,000 distinct CDR3 sequences, roughly 13% seen once. CDR1 is DFQATT and CDR2 is SNEGSKA in the germline V gene (reference sequence). V gave up 3 bases and J gave up 7 bases; unmatched junction bases: 14. The CDR3 is 18 amino acids. This clonotype was observed at least ten times. Its specificity is not known. The genes are TRBV20-1 and TRBJ2-5, with 16 bases aligning to TRBD2. This receptor was obtained from a female donor with ankylosing spondylitis or in good health (not recorded which). Sequencing was performed on blood, either unsorted or a sorted T cell fraction (not recorded which). CDR3 loop: CSASSTGTSGRALSTQYF. The CDR3 DNA sequence: TGCAGTGCTAGCTCCACCGGGACTAGCGGGAGGGCCCTCTCGACCCAGTACTTC.